The 5 T cell receptor beta chains below were found in one sample sequenced in a study of cytomegalovirus exposure and HLA in healthy donors. Clones were read by immunoSEQ multiplex PCR, and TCRdb kept only the in-frame ones, dropping some. The profile covers a few hundred thousand clones, with about 90% appearing a single time and 12% taken by the ten largest. The sample taken for sequencing was PBMCs. These receptors all come from a man aged 18-30 years in good health and CMV-seropositive.

The chain carries TRBV6-5 and TRBJ2-3; TRBD1 matches 8 bases. The CDR3 runs to 16 residues. V was pared by 2 bases and J by 0 bases, with 4 bases of the junction left unmatched. Germline CDR1 and CDR2: MNHEY and SVGAGI. The CDR3 is CASSYGRDRSTDTQYF. The DNA of the CDR3 is TGTGCCAGCAGTTACGGCCGGGACAGGAGCACAGATACGCAGTATTTT.

The table lists this clone with a count of one. This chain uses TRBV27 with TRBJ2-1; 7 nucleotides agree with TRBD2. Germline CDR1 reads MNHEY; CDR2 reads SMNVEV (reference sequence). The CDR3 covers 16 residues. J lost 0 bases, V lost 3 bases, and 5 bases had no gene match. The CDR3 nucleotides read TGTGCCAGCAGTTTTCTGCGGGAGCGCTCCTACAATGAGCAGTTCTTC. This translates into CASSFLRERSYNEQFF.

The gene calls are TRBV5-1 and TRBJ2-3; D call uncertain. CDR3 length: 14 residues. Germline V gives CDR1 SGHRS, CDR2 YFSETQ. V shed 4 bases and J shed 1 base, with 10 bases lying between them. In DNA, the CDR3 is TGCGCCAGCAGCCCCCGTTTGCGCACAGATACGCAGTATTTT. It is translated as CASSPRLRTDTQYF.

The CDR3 coding sequence is TGTGCCAGCAGTGGCTACTCGGAGGCGAACACCGGGGAGCTGTTTTTT. This codes for CASSGYSEANTGELFF. The V and J genes are TRBV2 and TRBJ2-2; D possibly corresponds to TRBD2 (5 bases). CDR3 size: 16 residues. Germline CDR1 is SNHLY and CDR2 is FYNNEI. V gave up 4 bases and J gave up 0 bases, with 12 bases separating them.

This chain links TRBV27 with TRBJ2-3; D is perhaps TRBD1 or TRBD2 (6 bases each). There are 16 residues in the CDR3. Germline assignment: CDR1 MNHEY and CDR2 SMNVEV (reference sequence). V lost 3 bases, J lost 6 bases, and 19 bases lay in between. As DNA, the CDR3 is TGTGCCAGCAGTTTGGACTTGGGGGGCGTGATCGATACGCAGTATTTT. Protein product: CASSLDLGGVIDTQYF.